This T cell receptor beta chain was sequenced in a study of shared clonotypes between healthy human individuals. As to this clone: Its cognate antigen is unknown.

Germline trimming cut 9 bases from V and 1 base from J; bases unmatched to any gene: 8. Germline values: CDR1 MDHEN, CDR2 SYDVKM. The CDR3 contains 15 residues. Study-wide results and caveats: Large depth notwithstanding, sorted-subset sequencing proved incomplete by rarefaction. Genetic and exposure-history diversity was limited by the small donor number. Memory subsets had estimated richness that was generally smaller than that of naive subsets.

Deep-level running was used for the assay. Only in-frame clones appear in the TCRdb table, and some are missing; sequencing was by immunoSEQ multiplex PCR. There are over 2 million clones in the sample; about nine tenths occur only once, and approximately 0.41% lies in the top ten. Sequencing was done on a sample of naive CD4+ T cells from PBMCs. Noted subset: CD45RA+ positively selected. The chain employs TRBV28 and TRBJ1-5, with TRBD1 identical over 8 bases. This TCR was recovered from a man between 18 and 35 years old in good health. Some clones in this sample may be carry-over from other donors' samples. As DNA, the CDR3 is TGTGCCAGTATTCGGACAGGGAGGAGCAATCAGCCCCAGCATTTT. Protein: CASIRTGRSNQPQHF. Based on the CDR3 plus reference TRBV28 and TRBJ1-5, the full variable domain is DVKVTQSSRYLVKRTGEKVFLECVQDMDHENMFWYRQDPGLGLRLIYFSYDVKMKEKGDIPEGYSVSREKKERFSLILESASTNQTSMYLCASIRTGRSNQPQHFGDGTRLSIL.